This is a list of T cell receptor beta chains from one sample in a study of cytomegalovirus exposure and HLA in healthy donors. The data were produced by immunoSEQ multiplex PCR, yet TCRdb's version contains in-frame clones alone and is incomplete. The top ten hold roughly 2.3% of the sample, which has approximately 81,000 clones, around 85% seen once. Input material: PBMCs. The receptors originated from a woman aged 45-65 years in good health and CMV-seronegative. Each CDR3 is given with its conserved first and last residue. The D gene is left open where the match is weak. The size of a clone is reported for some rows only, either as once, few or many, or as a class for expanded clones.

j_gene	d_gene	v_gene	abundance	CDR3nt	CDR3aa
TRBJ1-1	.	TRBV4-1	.	TGCGCCAGCAGCCAAGTGACAGGAGTGAACACTGAAGCTTTCTTT	CASSQVTGVNTEAFF
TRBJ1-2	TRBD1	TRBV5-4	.	TGTGCCAGCAGCCCAGGACAGGGTCGATATGGCTACACCTTC	CASSPGQGRYGYTF
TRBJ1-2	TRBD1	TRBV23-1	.	TGCGCCAGCCGGGACAGGCCCGTTGGCTACACCTTC	CASRDRPVGYTF
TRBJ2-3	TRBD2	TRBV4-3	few	TGCGCCAGCAGCAGGCAGCGGGGAAACACAGATACGCAGTATTTT	CASSRQRGNTDTQYF
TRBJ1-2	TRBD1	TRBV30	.	TGTGCCTGCCTGACAGGGCAAGGCTACACCTTC	CACLTGQGYTF
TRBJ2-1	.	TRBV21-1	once	TGTGCCAGCAGCCGCGCCCCTACTAGCGGGATCAACAATGAGCAGTTCTTC	CASSRAPTSGINNEQFF
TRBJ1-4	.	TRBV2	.	TGTGCCAGCACGGCTAGCGGGAGCTCTAATGAAAAACTGTTTTTT	CASTASGSSNEKLFF
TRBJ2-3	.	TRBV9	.	TGTGCCAGCAGCGTAGGAGGCAGTAGCACAGATACGCAGTATTTT	CASSVGGSSTDTQYF
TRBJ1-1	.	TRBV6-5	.	TGTGCCAGCAGGGAGGCAGTAACTGAAGCTTTCTTT	CASREAVTEAFF
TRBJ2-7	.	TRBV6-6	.	TGTGCCAGCAGTCGAGACATGAGCTCCTACGAGCAGTACTTC	CASSRDMSSYEQYF
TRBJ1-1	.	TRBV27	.	TGTGCCAGCAGTTTATCGATAAGGGGGACTGAAGCTTTCTTT	CASSLSIRGTEAFF
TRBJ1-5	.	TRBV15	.	TGTGCCACCAGCAGAGATCTTAATCGGGGGAGTCAGCCCCAGCATTTT	CATSRDLNRGSQPQHF
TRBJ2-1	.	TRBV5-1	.	TGCGCCAGCAGCTTGGAGGGAGCGGGTGAGCAGTTCTTC	CASSLEGAGEQFF
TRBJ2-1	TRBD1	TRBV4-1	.	TGCGCCAGCAGCCATGTGACAGGGCCTCTCAATGAGCAGTTCTTC	CASSHVTGPLNEQFF
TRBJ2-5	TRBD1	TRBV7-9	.	TGTGCCAGCAGTTCCGGGACAGGGCGGCAAGAGACCCAGTACTTC	CASSSGTGRQETQYF
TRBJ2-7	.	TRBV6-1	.	TGTGCCAGCAGTGAGGGACTTAGCTACGAGCAGTACTTC	CASSEGLSYEQYF
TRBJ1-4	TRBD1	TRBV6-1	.	TGTGCCAGCAGTGAGGCAGGGGGAAATGAAAAACTGTTTTTT	CASSEAGGNEKLFF